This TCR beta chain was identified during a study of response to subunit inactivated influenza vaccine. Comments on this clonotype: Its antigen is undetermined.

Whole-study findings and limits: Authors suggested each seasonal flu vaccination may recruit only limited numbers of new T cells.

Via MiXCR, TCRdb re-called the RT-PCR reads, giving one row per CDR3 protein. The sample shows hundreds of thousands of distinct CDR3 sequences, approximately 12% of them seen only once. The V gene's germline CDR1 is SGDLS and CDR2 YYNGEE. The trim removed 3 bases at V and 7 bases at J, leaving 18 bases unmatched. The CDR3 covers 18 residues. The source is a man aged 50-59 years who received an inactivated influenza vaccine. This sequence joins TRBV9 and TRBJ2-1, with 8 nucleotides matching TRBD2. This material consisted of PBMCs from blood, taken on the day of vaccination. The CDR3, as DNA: TGTGCCAGCAGCGCGCGGGGGGCTAGCGCGAACCTGGGTAATGAGCAGTTCTTC. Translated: CASSARGASANLGNEQFF.